Reported below is one TCR beta chain. This entry is derived from a study of blood T cell repertoires in COVID-19. TCRdb keeps only in-frame clones here, not all; method: immunoSEQ multiplex PCR. The sample holds roughly 86,000 clones, under 85% seen once. Germline V gene data show CDR1 as LNHDA and CDR2 as SQIVND (reference sequence). The CDR3 totals 15 residues. V shed 10 bases, J shed 0 bases, and the junction held 9 bases outside the gene matches. The genes are TRBV19 and TRBJ1-5; 7 nucleotides agree with TRBD1. Input material: peripheral blood. This TCR came from a woman over 75 with COVID-19, enrolled during active disease. The CDR3 DNA sequence: TGTGCCACCCGACCGGGACAGATTAGCAATCAGCCCCAGCATTTT. Encoded protein: CATRPGQISNQPQHF.